This T cell receptor (beta chain) was obtained from a study of blood T cell repertoires in COVID-19. Study-level background: There were acute and convalescent COVID-19 samples, and they came from the United States, Italy and Spain. PBMCs, B-cell-depleted T cells, or T cells provided the cDNA or gDNA that made up the material.

Patients in Seattle were enrolled during active infection, then followed longitudinally. Per the study methods: Quantification of nucleated cells was approximated via reference gene primer amplification. Clones were sequenced by immunoSEQ multiplex PCR, and TCRdb holds only the in-frame ones, with some missing. V, J and clone size were drawn from that table, and D and trimming were deduced from the DNA. The sample has 200,000 to 250,000 clones, more than 75% seen once. This clone has just a few counts. Germline assignment: CDR1 LGHDT and CDR2 YNNKEL (reference sequence). There are 12 residues in the CDR3. V was pared by 4 bases and J by 9 bases, with 10 bases between.

Material for sequencing was peripheral blood. This clonotype was sampled from a woman aged 80 or older with COVID-19, enrolled during active disease. The rearrangement uses TRBV3-1 (or the pseudogene TRBV3-2) and TRBJ2-4, with D hard to call. CDR3 bases: TGTGCCAGCAGCCGTGATCTGAGCATTCAGTACTTC. It specifies CASSRDLSIQYF.